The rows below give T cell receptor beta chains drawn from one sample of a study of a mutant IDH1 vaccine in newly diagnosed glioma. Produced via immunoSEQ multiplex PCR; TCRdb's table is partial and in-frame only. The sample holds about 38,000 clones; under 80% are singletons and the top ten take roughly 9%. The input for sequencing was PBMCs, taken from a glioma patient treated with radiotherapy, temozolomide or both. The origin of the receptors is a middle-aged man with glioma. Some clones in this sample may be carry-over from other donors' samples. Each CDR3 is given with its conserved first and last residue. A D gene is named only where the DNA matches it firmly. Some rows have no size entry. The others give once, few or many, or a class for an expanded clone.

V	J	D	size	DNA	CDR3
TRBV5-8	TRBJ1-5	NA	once	TGTGCCAGCAGCTTGGAGGGGGATAGCAATCAGCCCCAGCATTTT	CASSLEGDSNQPQHF
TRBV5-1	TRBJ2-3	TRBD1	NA	TGCGCCAGCAGCTTAGGGACAGGGGGCACAGATACGCAGTATTTT	CASSLGTGGTDTQYF
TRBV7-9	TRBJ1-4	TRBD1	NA	TGTGCCAGCAAGGAACAGGGGAGTGAAAAACTGTTTTTT	CASKEQGSEKLFF
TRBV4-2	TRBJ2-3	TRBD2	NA	TGTGCCAGCAGCCATTACCTAGCGGGGGGGCCAGGCACAGATACGCAGTATTTT	CASSHYLAGGPGTDTQYF
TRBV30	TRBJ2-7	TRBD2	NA	TGTGCCTGGAGTTTAACTAGCGGCTACGAGCAGTACTTC	CAWSLTSGYEQYF
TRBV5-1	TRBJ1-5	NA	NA	TGCGCCAGCAGCCCCGGGACCTACAATCAGCCCCAGCATTTT	CASSPGTYNQPQHF
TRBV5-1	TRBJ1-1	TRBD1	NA	TGCGCCAGCAGCTTGGGGGCAGGGGGGAACACTGAAGCTTTCTTT	CASSLGAGGNTEAFF
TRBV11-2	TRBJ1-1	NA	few	TGTGCCAGCAGCTTGACAGGGAACACTGAAGCTTTCTTT	CASSLTGNTEAFF
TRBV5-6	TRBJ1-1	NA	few	TGTGCCAGCAGTTCCTTTGGGCGGGGAGCTTTCTTT	CASSSFGRGAFF
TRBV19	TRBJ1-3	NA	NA	TGTGCCAGTAGTAACGGCCTCCGGGGCTCTGGAAACACCATATATTTT	CASSNGLRGSGNTIYF
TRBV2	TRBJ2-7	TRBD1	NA	TGTGCCAGCAGCCGGACAGGTTACGAGCAGTACTTC	CASSRTGYEQYF
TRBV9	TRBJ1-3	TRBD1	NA	TGTGCCAGCAGCGTAGGAGGACAGGGGAGTGGAAACACCATATATTTT	CASSVGGQGSGNTIYF
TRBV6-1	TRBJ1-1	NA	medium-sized	TGTGCCAGCTCAAGACAGACGAACACTGAAGCTTTCTTT	CASSRQTNTEAFF
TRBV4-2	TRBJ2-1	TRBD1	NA	TGTGCCAGCAGCCAAGAGAACAGGGGGGTCCATGAGCAGTTCTTC	CASSQENRGVHEQFF
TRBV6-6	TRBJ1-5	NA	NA	TGTGCCAGCAGTCTCTCGACCCTTAGCAATCAGCCCCAGCATTTT	CASSLSTLSNQPQHF
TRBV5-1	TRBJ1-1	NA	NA	TGCGCCAGCAGCTTGGCCGGACTCCTCGTGGGTGAAGCTTTCTTT	CASSLAGLLVGEAFF
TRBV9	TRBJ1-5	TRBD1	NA	TGTGCCAGCAGCCCCGGACAGGGCGGTAGCAATCAGCCCCAGCATTTT	CASSPGQGGSNQPQHF
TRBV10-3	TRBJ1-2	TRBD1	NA	TGTGCCATCAGTCTCGGGGCAGGGGGCAACTATGGCTACACCTTC	CAISLGAGGNYGYTF
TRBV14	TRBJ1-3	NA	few	TGTGCCAGCAGCCAAGAGAAGTTGAGGTCCTCTGGAAACACCATATATTTT	CASSQEKLRSSGNTIYF
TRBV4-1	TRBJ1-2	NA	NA	TGCGCCAGCAGCCAAGTCGGAGAGAGCCGTAGGTTC	CASSQVGESRRF
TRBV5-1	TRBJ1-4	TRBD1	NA	TGCGCCAGCAGCACCGGACAGGGGGCCAAACTGTTTTTT	CASSTGQGAKLFF
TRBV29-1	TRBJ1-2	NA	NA	TGCAGCGTTTATGACACGGTTAACTATGGCTACACCTTC	CSVYDTVNYGYTF
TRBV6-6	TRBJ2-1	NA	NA	TGTGCCAGCAGTTACTCGACCGCCTACAATGAGCAGTTCTTC	CASSYSTAYNEQFF
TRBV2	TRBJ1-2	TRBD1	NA	TGTGCCAGCAGTGCCTCGACAGGGGGCCGCTATGGCTACACCTTC	CASSASTGGRYGYTF
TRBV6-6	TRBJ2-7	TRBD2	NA	TGTGCCAGCAGAAACCCGACTAGCGGGTCCTCCTACGAGCAGTACTTC	CASRNPTSGSSYEQYF
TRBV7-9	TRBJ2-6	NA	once	TGTGCCAGCAGCGCTGGGGGCGGGGCCGTGGGGGCCAACGTCCTGACTTTC	CASSAGGGAVGANVLTF
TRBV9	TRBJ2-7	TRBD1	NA	TGTGCCAGCAGCGCTCGACAGGGATTCTCCTACGAGCAGTACTTC	CASSARQGFSYEQYF
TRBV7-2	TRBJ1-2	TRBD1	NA	TGTGCCAGCAGCTTATCGACAGGGTTCTCCCCCAACTATGGCTACACCTTC	CASSLSTGFSPNYGYTF
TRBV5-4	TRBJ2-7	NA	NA	TGTGCCAGCAGCTTCCGGGGATACGAGCAGTACTTC	CASSFRGYEQYF
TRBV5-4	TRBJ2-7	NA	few	TGTGCCAGCAGCTTTCCAGGGGATCGGGCGCGAGAGCAGTACTTC	CASSFPGDRAREQYF
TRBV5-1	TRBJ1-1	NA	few	TGCGCCAGCAGCCTACCAGGCGGCACTGAAGCTTTCTTT	CASSLPGGTEAFF
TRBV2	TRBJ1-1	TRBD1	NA	TGTGCCAGCAGTGAGAAAGGGGGCTACACTGAAGCTTTCTTT	CASSEKGGYTEAFF
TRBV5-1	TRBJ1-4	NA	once	TGCGCCAGCAGCTTGCGGGGGGCTAAGGAAAAACTGTTTTTT	CASSLRGAKEKLFF
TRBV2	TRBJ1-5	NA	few	TGTGCCAGTCAGGACGCGGGCAATCAGCCCCAGCATTTT	CASQDAGNQPQHF
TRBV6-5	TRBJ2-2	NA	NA	TGTGCCAGCAGTTACTCGAGCTCTTCGAACACCGGGGAGCTGTTTTTT	CASSYSSSSNTGELFF
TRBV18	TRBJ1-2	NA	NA	TGTGCCAGCTCACCACCGACAGACCTCTATGGCTACACCTTC	CASSPPTDLYGYTF
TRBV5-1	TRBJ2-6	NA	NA	TGCGCCAGCAGCTTGGGGGTCTCTGGGGCCAACGTCCTGACTTTC	CASSLGVSGANVLTF
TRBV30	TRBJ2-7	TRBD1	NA	TGTGCCTGGACCCCTCTGGACAGGGGGGCATCCTACGAGCAGTACTTC	CAWTPLDRGASYEQYF
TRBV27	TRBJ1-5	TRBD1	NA	TGTGCCAGCAGCCTCGCCCCACAGGGGAGCAATCAGCCCCAGCATTTT	CASSLAPQGSNQPQHF
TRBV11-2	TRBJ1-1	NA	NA	TGTGCCAGCAGCCGCCTCAGCCACAGATGGGGGGACACTGAAGCTTTCTTT	CASSRLSHRWGDTEAFF
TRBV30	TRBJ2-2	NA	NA	TGTGCCTGGAATCACGGACGAAACACCGGGGAGCTGTTTTTT	CAWNHGRNTGELFF
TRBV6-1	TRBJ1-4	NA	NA	TGTGCCAGCAGTGCTGGCCCTTCACCTAATGAAAAACTGTTTTTT	CASSAGPSPNEKLFF
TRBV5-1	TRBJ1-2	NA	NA	TGCGCCAGCAGCTTGGGGGGCAGGGGTAACTATGGCTACACCTTC	CASSLGGRGNYGYTF
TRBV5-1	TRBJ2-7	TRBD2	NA	TGCGCCAGCAGCTTGGGGCGGGGGAGGGACGAGCAGTACTTC	CASSLGRGRDEQYF
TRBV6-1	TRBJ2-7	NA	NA	TGTGCCAGCACCCCAGCCGACGTTGGAGAGCAGTACTTC	CASTPADVGEQYF